This T cell receptor beta chain was retrieved from a study of shared clonotypes between healthy human individuals. General study points: The naive CD4 repertoires of several donors were compared, and approximately 5% of clonotypes were shared.

There are 15 residues in the CDR3. The germline V gene encodes CDR1 LNHDA and CDR2 SQIVND (reference sequence). Trimming removed 5 bases from V and 4 bases from J; junction bases left unmatched: 9. Comments on this clone: No antigen is known for it.

Each subset's genomic DNA was split evenly across several immunoSEQ plates. DNA at approximately 200 ng, tens of thousands of T cell genomes, went into sorted-subset replicate PCRs. The method was immunoSEQ multiplex PCR; TCRdb's version includes in-frame clones alone and lacks a portion of them. The data show around 1.1 million clones, approximately 77% seen once. Healthy adults negative for HIV, lacking recent acute infections or vaccinations, served as donors. V and J are TRBV19 and TRBJ1-1, with 8 nucleotides matching TRBD1. The sequenced sample was memory CD4+ T cells from PBMCs. Noted subset: CD45RA-negative fraction. This receptor was identified in a man between 18 and 35 years old in good health. Some clones in this sample may be carry-over from other donors' samples. CDR3 in DNA: TGTGCCAGTAGTCGGACAGGGAAGAGGAGCACTGAAGCTTTCTTT. As protein: CASSRTGKRSTEAFF. Full variable domain (missing parts from reference TRBV19 and TRBJ1-1): DGGITQSPKYLFRKEGQNVTLSCEQNLNHDAMYWYRQDPGQGLRLIYYSQIVNDFQKGDIAEGYSVSREKKESFPLTVTSAQKNPTAFYLCASSRTGKRSTEAFFGQGTRLTVV.